The sequence of this TCR beta chain was determined in a study of OX40 agonist ivuxolimab in advanced cancers. Across the study: Patients received ivuxolimab, an agonistic anti-OX40 (CD134) antibody. Two patients with cutaneous melanoma and one with hepatocellular carcinoma, three in total, showed partial responses.

CDR1 and CDR2 (germline): MNHEY, SMNVEV (reference sequence). With V trimmed by 6 bases and J by 9 bases, 9 bases remained unmatched. The CDR3 spans 15 residues. Profiled with immunoSEQ multiplex PCR; TCRdb holds only in-frame clones, not every one. The sample shows about 79,000 clones, 85% to 90% of them seen only once. The sequencing here drew on CD4+ or CD8+ T cells sorted from blood, taken in a trial of the OX40 agonist ivuxolimab. The clonotype originates from an adult with an advanced solid tumor such as melanoma, head and neck, liver or kidney cancer. The chain combines TRBV27 with TRBJ2-1; TRBD2 matches at 12 bases. CDR3 sequence reads: CASSPGLAGTAEQFF. The CDR3 DNA sequence: TGTGCCAGCAGCCCAGGACTAGCGGGAACGGCTGAGCAGTTCTTC.